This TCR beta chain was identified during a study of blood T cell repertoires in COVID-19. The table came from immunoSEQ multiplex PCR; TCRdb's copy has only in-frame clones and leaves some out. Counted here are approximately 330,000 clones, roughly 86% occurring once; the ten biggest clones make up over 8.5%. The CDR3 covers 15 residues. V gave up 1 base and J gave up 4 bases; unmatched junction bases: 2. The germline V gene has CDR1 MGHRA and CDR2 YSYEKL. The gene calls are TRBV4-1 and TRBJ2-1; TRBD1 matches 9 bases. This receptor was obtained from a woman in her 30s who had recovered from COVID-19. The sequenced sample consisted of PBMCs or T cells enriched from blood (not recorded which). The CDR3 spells CASSQGDRVYNEQFF. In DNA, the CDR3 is TGCGCCAGCAGCCAAGGGGACAGGGTATACAATGAGCAGTTCTTC.